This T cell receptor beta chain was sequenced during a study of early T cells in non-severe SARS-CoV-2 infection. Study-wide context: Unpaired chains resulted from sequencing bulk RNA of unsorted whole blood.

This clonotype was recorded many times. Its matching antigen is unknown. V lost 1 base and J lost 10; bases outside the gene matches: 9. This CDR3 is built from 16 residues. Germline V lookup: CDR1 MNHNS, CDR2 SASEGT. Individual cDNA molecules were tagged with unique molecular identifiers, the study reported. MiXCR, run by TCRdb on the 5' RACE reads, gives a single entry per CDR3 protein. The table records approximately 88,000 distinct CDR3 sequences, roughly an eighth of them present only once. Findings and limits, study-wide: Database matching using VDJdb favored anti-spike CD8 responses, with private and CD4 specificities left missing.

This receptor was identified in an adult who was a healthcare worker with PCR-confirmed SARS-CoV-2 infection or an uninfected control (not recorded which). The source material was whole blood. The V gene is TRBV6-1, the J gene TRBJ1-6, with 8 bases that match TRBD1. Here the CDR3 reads CASSEDWTGSYSPLHF. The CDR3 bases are TGTGCCAGCAGTGAAGACTGGACAGGGAGTTACTCACCCCTCCACTTT.